This TCR beta chain was captured in a study of radiotherapy plus CTLA-4 blockade in lung cancer (dated by TCRdb to between 2017 and 2018). Notes on the research overall: Objective responses were observed in 15% to 20% of enrolled patients, and disease control was achieved in less than 35%. Overall study results and their limits: Increased serum interferon-beta after radiation, together with early dynamic changes in blood T cell clones, were reported to be the strongest predictors of response. After treatment with radiotherapy and ipilimumab, TCR clones that originated in tumors expanded in peripheral blood.

About this clone: Its specific antigen is unknown. No quality values exist for individual bases; no much larger clone is one base distant.

Receptor libraries were prepared by the immunoSEQ multiplex PCR assay. Here the immuneACCESS table is served through TCRdb, limited to in-frame sequences with V and J called. Missing clones are a known gap in these copies; in checked studies unresolved V genes cover under half, and the rest lacks a known reason. The table for this sample lists 51,000 or so clones; approximately 90% of them were counted only once. Jointly, the top ten make up 6.5% to 9% of the sample. CDR1 LNHNV and CDR2 YYDKDF were looked up in the germline V gene (reference sequence). V is clipped by 6 bases and J by 3 bases, and the sequence between their germline boundaries is 14 bases long. The CDR3 contains 14 residues, cysteine and phenylalanine counted. The DNA shown is the 42-base CDR3, in frame from base 1. Focal radiation therapy combined with CTLA-4 blockade (ipilimumab) was tested in patients with chemo-refractory metastatic non-small-cell lung cancer.

The receptor was derived from a human donor with non-small cell lung cancer whose response to radiotherapy plus ipilimumab could not be evaluated. The chain is made from TRBV15 and TRBJ1-1; the D gene is not confidently resolved. Sequencing used peripheral blood, obtained from a patient treated with radiotherapy plus ipilimumab. The CDR3 protein sequence reads: CATRDRVRDTEAFF. The nucleotide sequence is TGTGCCACCAGAGATCGGGTGCGGGACACTGAAGCTTTCTTT.